These T cell receptor beta chains were read from a single sample in a study of shared clonotypes between healthy human individuals. TCRdb's copy holds only in-frame clones and misses some; the assay was immunoSEQ multiplex PCR. The table has under 1,100,000 clones, approximately 78% seen once. The sequencing sample was made of memory CD4+ T cells from PBMCs. These receptor sequences come from a man between 18 and 35 years old in good health. Some clones in this sample may be carry-over from other donors' samples. The CDR3 runs from the conserved cysteine through the conserved F or W. The D gene is left open where the match is weak. A clone size is listed for some rows: how often the clone was seen (once, few, many), or a class if it is expanded.

clone_size: .; cdr3_length: 15; d_call: TRBD2; v_call: TRBV10-1; j_call: TRBJ2-7; cdr3_nt: TGCGCCAGCAGCGAACCTTTAGCGGGATACTACGAGCAGTACTTC; cdr3_aa: CASSEPLAGYYEQYF
clone_size: .; cdr3_length: 14; d_call: .; v_call: TRBV5-4; j_call: TRBJ1-3; cdr3_nt: TGTGCCAGCAGCTTGGAGGGGGGCAGAAACACCATATATTTT; cdr3_aa: CASSLEGGRNTIYF
clone_size: once; cdr3_length: 16; d_call: TRBD1; v_call: TRBV7-2; j_call: TRBJ2-5; cdr3_nt: TGTGCCAGCACCCCATTCCGGGACAGGGTGACGGAGACCCAGTACTTC; cdr3_aa: CASTPFRDRVTETQYF
clone_size: .; cdr3_length: 16; d_call: TRBD1; v_call: TRBV7-3; j_call: TRBJ2-6; cdr3_nt: TGTGCCAGCAGCACAACAGGGGGAACTGGGGCCAACGTCCTGACTTTC; cdr3_aa: CASSTTGGTGANVLTF
clone_size: many; cdr3_length: 13; d_call: .; v_call: TRBV5-6; j_call: TRBJ1-2; cdr3_nt: TGTGCCAGCAGCATTTCGTCTAACTATGGCTACACCTTC; cdr3_aa: CASSISSNYGYTF
clone_size: .; cdr3_length: 13; d_call: .; v_call: TRBV5-1; j_call: TRBJ1-2; cdr3_nt: TGCGCCAGCAGCCCGGACGGGGGCTATGGCTACACCTTC; cdr3_aa: CASSPDGGYGYTF
clone_size: .; cdr3_length: 14; d_call: TRBD2; v_call: TRBV29-1; j_call: TRBJ2-3; cdr3_nt: TGCAGCGCTGTAGAAGCGGGGCACACAGATACGCAGTATTTT; cdr3_aa: CSAVEAGHTDTQYF
clone_size: .; cdr3_length: 13; d_call: TRBD1; v_call: TRBV2; j_call: TRBJ2-7; cdr3_nt: TGTGCCAGCAGTGACCCTCAGGGGGTCGAGCAGTACTTC; cdr3_aa: CASSDPQGVEQYF
clone_size: .; cdr3_length: 19; d_call: .; v_call: TRBV5-1; j_call: TRBJ2-7; cdr3_nt: TGCGCCAGCAGCCAAACACAGGAATCGAGCTCCTTTGCTGCCTACGAGCAGTACTTC; cdr3_aa: CASSQTQESSSFAAYEQYF
clone_size: once; cdr3_length: 13; d_call: TRBD1; v_call: TRBV9; j_call: TRBJ1-1; cdr3_nt: TGTGCCAGCAGCGGAACAGGGGGCACTGAAGCTTTCTTT; cdr3_aa: CASSGTGGTEAFF
clone_size: .; cdr3_length: 13; d_call: .; v_call: TRBV7-2; j_call: TRBJ2-7; cdr3_nt: TGTGCCAGCAGCGAGCGGCAGGGCTGGGAGCAGTACTTC; cdr3_aa: CASSERQGWEQYF
clone_size: .; cdr3_length: 17; d_call: TRBD2; v_call: TRBV29-1; j_call: TRBJ2-3; cdr3_nt: TGCAGCGTTGGGGGGGGTGCTAGCGGGAGCTCATCAGATACGCAGTATTTT; cdr3_aa: CSVGGGASGSSSDTQYF
clone_size: .; cdr3_length: 17; d_call: TRBD2; v_call: TRBV28; j_call: TRBJ2-2; cdr3_nt: TGTGCCAGCAGCCGTCGGACACCTCAAGCGGGGTCGGGGGAGCTGTTTTTT; cdr3_aa: CASSRRTPQAGSGELFF
clone_size: .; cdr3_length: 14; d_call: .; v_call: TRBV28; j_call: TRBJ1-2; cdr3_nt: TGTGCCAGCAGTTTAGTTACCACGGGAACTACCCACCTCTTC; cdr3_aa: CASSLVTTGTTHLF
clone_size: once; cdr3_length: 13; d_call: TRBD1; v_call: TRBV28; j_call: TRBJ1-2; cdr3_nt: TGTGCCAGCGGGACAGGGGAGGACTATGGCTACACCTTC; cdr3_aa: CASGTGEDYGYTF
clone_size: .; cdr3_length: 16; d_call: .; v_call: TRBV28; j_call: TRBJ1-4; cdr3_nt: TGTGCCAGCAGTTTTTCCGGCCAGGGCACTAATGAAAAACTGTTTTTT; cdr3_aa: CASSFSGQGTNEKLFF
clone_size: .; cdr3_length: 15; d_call: .; v_call: TRBV7-8; j_call: TRBJ2-7; cdr3_nt: TGTGCCAGCAGCTTATTAGGGACCGTTACCTACGAGCAGTACTTC; cdr3_aa: CASSLLGTVTYEQYF
clone_size: .; cdr3_length: 14; d_call: TRBD2; v_call: TRBV25-1; j_call: TRBJ2-7; cdr3_nt: TGTGCCAGCAGCACAGGCGGGGGATCCTACGAGCAGTACTTC; cdr3_aa: CASSTGGGSYEQYF
clone_size: .; cdr3_length: 12; d_call: .; v_call: TRBV28; j_call: TRBJ1-2; cdr3_nt: TGTGCCAGCAGTTCAGGGAACTATGGCTACACCTTC; cdr3_aa: CASSSGNYGYTF
clone_size: .; cdr3_length: 15; d_call: .; v_call: TRBV6-6; j_call: TRBJ1-1; cdr3_nt: TGTGCCAGCAGTTACGTTTTGCCAGGGTTAAGTGAAGCTTTCTTT; cdr3_aa: CASSYVLPGLSEAFF
clone_size: .; cdr3_length: 13; d_call: TRBD1; v_call: TRBV19; j_call: TRBJ1-2; cdr3_nt: TGTGCCAGTAGTATAGGGGACAGATCTGGCTACACCTTC; cdr3_aa: CASSIGDRSGYTF
clone_size: .; cdr3_length: 14; d_call: .; v_call: TRBV4-2; j_call: TRBJ1-1; cdr3_nt: TGTGCCAGCAGCTGGTTAGGGGGAGACACTGAAGCTTTCTTT; cdr3_aa: CASSWLGGDTEAFF
clone_size: .; cdr3_length: 16; d_call: .; v_call: TRBV18; j_call: TRBJ1-2; cdr3_nt: TGTGCCAGCTCACCAGCAGGAGGGGGTATTAACTATGGCTACACCTTC; cdr3_aa: CASSPAGGGINYGYTF
clone_size: many; cdr3_length: 13; d_call: .; v_call: TRBV18; j_call: TRBJ2-5; cdr3_nt: TGTGCCAGCTCACCGATTCACAAAGAGACCCAGTACTTC; cdr3_aa: CASSPIHKETQYF
clone_size: .; cdr3_length: 14; d_call: TRBD1; v_call: TRBV5-1; j_call: TRBJ2-1; cdr3_nt: TGCGCCAGCAGCATTACCGGGACAGGGGTCGAGCAGTTCTTC; cdr3_aa: CASSITGTGVEQFF
clone_size: many; cdr3_length: 18; d_call: .; v_call: TRBV5-1; j_call: TRBJ1-1; cdr3_nt: TGCGCCAGCAGCTTGGAAGCGAGGGGAGAAGGGATGAACACTGAAGCTTTCTTT; cdr3_aa: CASSLEARGEGMNTEAFF
clone_size: .; cdr3_length: 14; d_call: .; v_call: TRBV2; j_call: TRBJ1-4; cdr3_nt: TGTGCCAGCAGTGAAGGAATTGCGGGTGAAAAACTGTTTTTT; cdr3_aa: CASSEGIAGEKLFF